The 20 T cell receptor beta chains in this list originate from one sample, sequenced in a study of cytomegalovirus exposure and HLA in healthy donors. TCRdb's copy holds only in-frame clones and misses some; the assay was immunoSEQ multiplex PCR. The data show about 280,000 clones, with roughly 88% seen just once and approximately 0.95% held by the top ten. Specimen: PBMCs. Receptor source: a woman aged 18-35 years in good health and CMV-seronegative.

This clone was recorded once. This specimen includes other DNA sequences encoding the same CDR3. The gene calls are TRBV19 and TRBJ2-7, with 8 bases that match TRBD2. V shed 3 bases and J 2 bases; nucleotides not matched to a gene: 3. The germline CDR1 and CDR2 sequences are LNHDA and SQIVND (reference sequence). This CDR3 is built from 14 residues. In DNA form, the CDR3 reads TGTGCCAGTAGTATCTCTAGCGGGCCCTACGAGCAGTACTTC. Protein product: CASSISSGPYEQYF.

This clone was seen just once. J is TRBJ1-1 and V is TRBV6-6; D gene unclear. The CDR3 runs to 13 residues. From germline, CDR1 is MNHNY and CDR2 SVGAGI (reference sequence). V was trimmed by 7 bases and J by 0 bases, leaving 9 bases between them. The chain's CDR3 is CASTQILNTEAFF. CDR3 nucleotides: TGTGCCAGCACCCAAATTTTGAACACTGAAGCTTTCTTT.

The V gene is TRBV27, the J gene TRBJ1-1; 8 bases are a match to TRBD1. Germline values: CDR1 MNHEY, CDR2 SMNVEV (reference sequence). V was clipped by 10 bases and J by 5 bases; unmatched bases: 3. The length of the CDR3 is 11 residues. The CDR3 sequence: CATGGRTEAFF. The CDR3 DNA follows: TGTGCCACAGGGGGCAGGACTGAAGCTTTCTTT.

The J gene is TRBJ1-4, the V gene TRBV6-5; no clear D. Germline values: CDR1 MNHEY, CDR2 SVGAGI. V gave up 6 bases and J gave up 0 bases, with 11 bases separating them. This CDR3 is 15 amino acids long. CDR3 bases: TGTGCCAGCAGGCCCCTAACAGCAACTAATGAAAAACTGTTTTTT. Protein: CASRPLTATNEKLFF.

V usage is TRBV27 and J usage is TRBJ2-3, with 11 bases identical to TRBD2. CDR1 is MNHEY, CDR2 SMNVEV, per germline (reference sequence). The CDR3 length is 16 residues. V shed 3 bases and J 6 bases; nucleotides not matched to a gene: 8. The CDR3 region has the DNA TGTGCCAGCAGTTTTGGACTAGCGGGCGGAATGGATACGCAGTATTTT. Translating gives CASSFGLAGGMDTQYF.

This clone appeared a single time. The CDR3 region is CASSKDVGGYNQPQHF. The CDR3 nucleotides are TGTGCCAGCAGTAAAGATGTCGGCGGTTATAATCAGCCCCAGCATTTT. The chain uses TRBV6-1 and TRBJ1-5; D is undetermined. The CDR3 length is 16 residues. Trimming shortened V by 5 bases and J by 4 bases, and 18 bases separated the two germline ends. Germline CDR1 and CDR2: MNHNS and SASEGT.

The chain recombines TRBV29-1 with TRBJ2-3; D ambiguous. Germline V gene sequence: CDR1 SQVTM, CDR2 ANQGSEA. This CDR3 spans 11 amino acids. V was shortened by 7 bases and J by 4 bases, with 9 bases between the two germline ends. The CDR3 sequence: CSASPPDTQYF. The CDR3 region has the DNA TGCAGCGCCTCCCCCCCAGATACGCAGTATTTT.

Details on this clone: Different DNA sequences within this sample yield the same CDR3. The genes are TRBV27 and TRBJ2-7; TRBD1 agrees at 7 bases. V shed 3 bases and J 4 bases; nucleotides not matched to a gene: 3. Looked up from germline, CDR1 is MNHEY and CDR2 is SMNVEV (reference sequence). The CDR3 loop spans 13 amino acids. The CDR3 reads CASSFRGSYEQYF. CDR3 coding DNA: TGTGCCAGCAGTTTCAGGGGGAGTTACGAGCAGTACTTC.

The gene calls are TRBV11-2 and TRBJ2-5; 7 nucleotides line up with TRBD2. Germline V gives CDR1 SGHAT, CDR2 FQNNGV. J was trimmed by 7 bases and V by 3 bases; bases with no gene match: 5. The CDR3 loop spans 13 amino acids. The DNA for the CDR3 is TGTGCCAGCAGCTTCGGGACTACCGGGACCCAGTACTTC. It translates to CASSFGTTGTQYF.

The rearrangement links TRBV6-1 to TRBJ2-4; TRBD2 is a possible D gene (6 bases). The V and J ends lost 4 bases and 1 base respectively, with 20 bases between them. Per the germline V gene, CDR1 is MNHNS and CDR2 is SASEGT. CDR3 length equals 18 residues. CDR3: CASSVADWGERAKNIQYF. CDR3 DNA: TGTGCCAGCAGTGTCGCGGATTGGGGGGAAAGGGCCAAAAACATTCAGTACTTC.

This chain uses TRBV28 with TRBJ2-3; a weak D match, TRBD2 (6 bases). The CDR3 contains 13 residues. In germline, CDR1 is MDHEN, CDR2 SYDVKM. Trimming left V 6 bases short and J 6 bases short, with 13 bases between. CDR3 DNA sequence: TGTGCCAGCAGCCAGGGAGGTTTGGATACGCAGTATTTT. Its translation: CASSQGGLDTQYF.

The chain recombines TRBV28 with TRBJ2-5; 8 bases agree with TRBD1. The V segment lost 5 bases and the J segment 6 bases; nucleotides outside the gene matches: 11. CDR3 length equals 15 residues. Germline loops: CDR1 MDHEN, CDR2 SYDVKM. CDR3: CASSPGQGSLKTQYF. CDR3 in DNA: TGTGCCAGCAGTCCCGGACAGGGATCTTTGAAGACCCAGTACTTC.

The chain recombines TRBV27 with TRBJ1-2; 9 bases are a match to TRBD1. Per germline, CDR1 MNHEY and CDR2 SMNVEV (reference sequence). The CDR3 runs 13 residues. The V and J ends lost 10 bases and 5 bases, in that order; junction bases with no gene match: 8. As DNA, the CDR3 is TGTGCCACCTCGGACAGGGGAGTTTATGGCTACACCTTC. It specifies CATSDRGVYGYTF.

The rearrangement uses TRBV28 and TRBJ1-1, with 7 bases lining up with TRBD1. Germline values: CDR1 MDHEN, CDR2 SYDVKM. The CDR3 totals 14 residues. V gave up 3 bases and J gave up 0 bases; unmatched junction bases: 1. The CDR3 sequence is CASSFRGMNTEAFF. CDR3 in DNA: TGTGCCAGCAGTTTCAGGGGGATGAACACTGAAGCTTTCTTT. Filled out from reference TRBV28 and TRBJ1-1, the complete variable domain reads DVKVTQSSRYLVKRTGEKVFLECVQDMDHENMFWYRQDPGLGLRLIYFSYDVKMKEKGDIPEGYSVSREKKERFSLILESASTNQTSMYLCASSFRGMNTEAFFGQGTRLTVV.

The chain recombines TRBV10-3 with TRBJ1-3; D possibly corresponds to TRBD1 (5 bases). Trimming left V 2 bases short and J 1 base short, with 18 bases between. Germline CDR1 and CDR2: ENHRY and SYGVKD. The CDR3 has 18 residues. This CDR3 reads CAISEPGRGEVSGNTIYF. In DNA form, the CDR3 reads TGTGCCATCAGTGAGCCCGGGCGGGGCGAAGTGTCTGGAAACACCATATATTTT.

V usage is TRBV9 and J usage is TRBJ2-3, with D possibly being TRBD1 (6 bases). Germline V gene sequence: CDR1 SGDLS, CDR2 YYNGEE. The CDR3 contains 15 residues. V was trimmed by 0 bases and J by 3 bases, leaving 11 bases between them. CDR3 loop: CASSVEAGVTDTQYF. CDR3 in DNA: TGTGCCAGCAGCGTAGAGGCAGGGGTTACAGATACGCAGTATTTT.

CDR3 DNA: TGTGCCAGCCAGCGACAGGGTGGAACAGATACGCAGTATTTT. Amino acid sequence: CASQRQGGTDTQYF. This rearrangement joins TRBV27 to TRBJ2-3; 7 nucleotides line up with TRBD1. The CDR3 loop spans 14 amino acids. The ends lost 8 bases at V and 3 bases at J; junction bases unmatched: 8. The germline gives CDR1 MNHEY, CDR2 SMNVEV (reference sequence).

This chain uses TRBV2 with TRBJ2-1; perhaps TRBD1 as D (6 bases). The CDR3 runs 13 residues. Germline V gene data show CDR1 as SNHLY and CDR2 as FYNNEI. V gave up 1 base and J gave up 14 bases, with 15 bases separating them. The CDR3 sequence is CASSEEQGMEKFF. The CDR3 nucleotides are TGTGCCAGCAGTGAAGAGCAGGGGATGGAGAAGTTCTTC. Using reference TRBV2 and TRBJ2-1 for the parts outside the CDR3, the full variable domain is EPEVTQTPSHQVTQMGQEVILRCVPISNHLYFYWYRQILGQKVEFLVSFYNNEISEKSEIFDDQFSVERPDGSNFTLKIRSTKLEDSAMYFCASSEEQGMEKFFGPGTRLTVL.

The V gene is TRBV5-1, the J gene TRBJ2-7; TRBD1 aligns across 12 bases. The CDR3 sequence is 14 residues long. Per germline, CDR1 SGHRS and CDR2 YFSETQ. Germline trimming cut 5 bases from V and 3 bases from J; bases unmatched to any gene: 3. The DNA for the CDR3 is TGCGCCAGCAGTGGGACAGGGGGCGTCTACGAGCAGTACTTC. Translated, it gives CASSGTGGVYEQYF. The entire variable domain, with the rest obtained from reference TRBV5-1 and TRBJ2-7, is as follows: KAGVTQTPRYLIKTRGQQVTLSCSPISGHRSVSWYQQTPGQGLQFLFEYFSETQRNKGNFPGRFSGRQFSNSRSEMNVSTLELGDSALYLCASSGTGGVYEQYFGPGTRLTVT.

J is TRBJ2-2 and V is TRBV27, with TRBD2 identical over 9 bases. The CDR3 is 20 amino acids. V lost 4 bases and J lost 0; bases outside the gene matches: 15. The germline CDR1 and CDR2 sequences are MNHEY and SMNVEV (reference sequence). The CDR3, as DNA: TGTGCCAGCAGTTGGTGGCGGGAGGGCCTCATAACCTCGAACACCGGGGAGCTGTTTTTT. As protein: CASSWWREGLITSNTGELFF.